This TCR beta chain was sequenced for a study of blood T cell repertoires in COVID-19. The overall study: T cells, B-cell-depleted T cells, or PBMCs supplied cDNA or gDNA.

Per the study methods: Amplification with reference gene primers provided the estimates of nucleated cell counts. TCRdb's table, derived via immunoSEQ multiplex PCR, lists solely in-frame clones and lacks some. The D gene and trimming were derived from the DNA, and the V and J assignments and clone size from that table. Of some 150,000 clones in the sample, around four fifths were seen once. V was cut by 7 bases and J by 4 bases, with 10 bases left in between. The CDR3 runs to 12 residues. Germline V lookup: CDR1 ENHRY, CDR2 SYGVKD. Recovered status in Cohort 3 required two negative PCRs, clearance, or symptom resolution.

The source material was PBMCs or T cells enriched from blood (not recorded which). The chain has TRBV10-3 and TRBJ1-2; D possibly corresponds to TRBD1 (6 bases). The TCR comes from a woman between 40 and 55 years old who had recovered from COVID-19. The DNA for the CDR3 is TGTGCCATCACCCAGGGGACCTATGGCTACACCTTC. Encoded protein: CAITQGTYGYTF.